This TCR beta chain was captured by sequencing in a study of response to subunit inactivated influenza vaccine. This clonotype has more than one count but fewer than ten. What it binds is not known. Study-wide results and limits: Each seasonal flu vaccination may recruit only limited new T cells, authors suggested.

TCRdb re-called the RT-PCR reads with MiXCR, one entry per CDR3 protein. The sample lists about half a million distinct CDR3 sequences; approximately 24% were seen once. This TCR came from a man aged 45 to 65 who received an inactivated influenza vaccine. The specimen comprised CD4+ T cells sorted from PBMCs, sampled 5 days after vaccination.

The CDR3 loop is CSVSKAGRNTIYF. CDR3 coding DNA: TGCAGCGTTAGTAAGGCTGGGAGAAACACCATATATTTT. The chain carries TRBV29-1 and TRBJ1-3; D gene ambiguous. The CDR3 covers 13 residues. In germline, CDR1 is SQVTM, CDR2 ANQGSEA. V lost 5 bases, J lost 5 bases, and 13 bases lay in between.